The 18 T cell receptor beta chains listed next were all sequenced from one sample in a study of cytomegalovirus exposure and HLA in healthy donors. Both 60 Vbeta primers and 13 Jbeta primers went into the PCR. The repertoire was sequenced with immunoSEQ multiplex PCR; TCRdb's copy has only in-frame clones and lacks some. The repertoire holds around 200,000 clones, with about 77% as singletons. Source material: PBMCs. The receptors originated from a man younger than 40 in good health and CMV-seropositive.

The gene calls are TRBV30 and TRBJ2-7; D unclear. Per germline, CDR1 GTSNPN and CDR2 SVGIG (reference sequence). This CDR3 comprises 11 residues. Trimming shortened V by 5 bases and J by 4 bases, and 9 bases separated the two germline ends. CDR3 in amino acids: CAWLHRYEQYF. The CDR3 bases are TGTGCCTGGCTACACAGATACGAGCAGTACTTC. The entire variable domain, with the rest obtained from reference TRBV30 and TRBJ2-7, is as follows: SQTIHQWPATLVQPVGSPLSLECTVEGTSNPNLYWYRQAAGRGLQLLFYSVGIGQISSEVPQNLSASRPQDRQFILSSKKLLLSDSGFYLCAWLHRYEQYFGPGTRLTVT.

In regard to this clone: At one end, the junction sequence differs from germline, possibly due to a read error. The sample carries other DNA sequences with the same CDR3. This chain connects TRBV7-7 to TRBJ2-1, with 9 bases lining up with TRBD2. The length of the CDR3 is 16 residues. CDR1 is SSHAT and CDR2 is FNYEAQ in the germline V gene (reference sequence). The CDR3 nucleotides are TGTGCTAGCAGCGTAGGGCGGGGTAGCGGGAGACATGAGCAGTTCTTC. It yields the protein CASSVGRGSGRHEQFF.

The chain recombines TRBV5-1 with TRBJ2-4, with D possibly matching TRBD1 (6 bases). The CDR3 is 14 amino acids. V gave up 5 bases and J gave up 7 bases, with 16 bases separating them. Germline V gives CDR1 SGHRS, CDR2 YFSETQ. The CDR3 is CASRSDSSDNIQYF. CDR3 DNA sequence: TGCGCCAGCAGATCGGACAGCTCCGACAACATTCAGTACTTC. Combining the CDR3 with reference TRBV5-1 and TRBJ2-4 gives the whole variable domain KAGVTQTPRYLIKTRGQQVTLSCSPISGHRSVSWYQQTPGQGLQFLFEYFSETQRNKGNFPGRFSGRQFSNSRSEMNVSTLELGDSALYLCASRSDSSDNIQYFGAGTRLSVL.

The V and J genes are TRBV18 and TRBJ2-7; TRBD1 agrees at 9 bases. Unmatched junction bases numbered 7, after V lost 0 bases and J lost 7 bases. CDR1 KGHSH and CDR2 LQKENI come from the germline V gene. The CDR3 has 15 amino acids. The CDR3 sequence: CASSPPGQGKEEQYF. The DNA of the CDR3 is TGTGCCAGCTCACCACCGGGACAGGGAAAGGAAGAGCAGTACTTC.

The rearrangement uses TRBV23-1 and TRBJ2-5; D uncertain. TRBV23-1 is identified as an open reading frame with a role that is uncertain. The germline V and J ends were trimmed by 3 bases and 2 bases, with 10 bases remaining between them. This CDR3 is 14 amino acids long. Here the CDR3 reads CASSHSRFQETQYF. In DNA form, the CDR3 reads TGCGCCAGCAGTCATTCGAGGTTTCAAGAGACCCAGTACTTC.

V gene TRBV28 combines with J gene TRBJ2-3, with 7 bases identical to TRBD1. This CDR3 has 16 amino acids. Per the germline V gene, CDR1 is MDHEN and CDR2 is SYDVKM. V shed 5 bases, J shed 0 bases, and the junction held 8 bases outside the gene matches. CDR3 in DNA: TGTGCCAGCAGTCCCGGGACAGCTACTAGCACAGATACGCAGTATTTT. Its translation is CASSPGTATSTDTQYF.

V is TRBV6-6 and J is TRBJ2-5; tentatively, D is TRBD2 (5 bases). The J call may be faulty, since TRBJ2-7 better matches the DNA end. The CDR3 consists of 16 residues. CDR1 is MNHNY and CDR2 is SVGAGI in the germline V gene (reference sequence). The CDR3: CASSYSGADPNHEQYF. The CDR3 nucleotides are TGTGCCAGCAGTTACTCGGGAGCGGACCCGAACCACGAGCAGTACTTC.

This clone has only a few counts. The chain uses TRBV28 and TRBJ1-5; 8 bases align to TRBD1. The J segment lost 5 bases and the V segment lost 6 bases, leaving 6 bases of the junction unmatched. This CDR3 region has 14 residues. The V gene's germline CDR1 is MDHEN and CDR2 SYDVKM. The CDR3 region has the DNA TGTGCCAGCAGCCCTGCACAGGGGGATCAGCCCCAGCATTTT. This gives the protein CASSPAQGDQPQHF. Drawing the rest from reference TRBV28 and TRBJ1-5, the complete variable domain is DVKVTQSSRYLVKRTGEKVFLECVQDMDHENMFWYRQDPGLGLRLIYFSYDVKMKEKGDIPEGYSVSREKKERFSLILESASTNQTSMYLCASSPAQGDQPQHFGDGTRLSIL.

As for this clone: One junction end does not reproduce the germline sequence, and a read error may be involved. The chain employs TRBV2 and TRBJ2-3; D is perhaps TRBD1 (5 bases). The CDR3 is made up of 15 amino acids. CDR1 SNHLY and CDR2 FYNNEI come from the germline V gene. This CDR3 reads CASSEDRSSTDTQYF. CDR3 bases: TGTGCCAGCAGCGAAGACAGATCTAGCACAGATACGCAGTATTTT.

Here the CDR3 DNA reads TGTGCCAGCAGTTACGGGCGTAAAGCTAGCACAGATACGCAGTATTTT. Encoded protein: CASSYGRKASTDTQYF. V is TRBV6-5 and J is TRBJ2-3, with unresolved D. Trimming removed 2 bases from V and 0 bases from J, with 12 bases in between. CDR1 and CDR2 from the germline V gene are MNHEY and SVGAGI. The CDR3 runs to 16 residues.

As concerns this clone: Additional DNA sequences in this sample encode the identical CDR3. The rearrangement joins TRBV10-3 to TRBJ2-7; D is possibly TRBD2 (6 bases). Germline CDR1 reads ENHRY; CDR2 reads SYGVKD. Between the trimmed V and J ends, which lost 0 bases and 0 bases, there was a span of 6 bases. The CDR3 loop spans 14 amino acids. The CDR3 DNA reads TGTGCCATCAGTGAGTCGGGAGGCTCCTACGAGCAGTACTTC. Residues: CAISESGGSYEQYF.

This sequence joins TRBV27 and TRBJ1-4, with a possible D match to TRBD1 (5 bases). The CDR3 has 14 residues. CDR1 is MNHEY and CDR2 is SMNVEV in the germline V gene (reference sequence). With 9 bases removed from V and 3 bases from J, the gap between germline ends came to 14 bases. CDR3 nucleotide sequence: TGTGCCAGAAAATCTGGGGCCCCTAATGAAAAACTGTTTTTT. Amino acids: CARKSGAPNEKLFF.

This clone occurred once. J is TRBJ2-2 and V is TRBV11-3, with TRBD1 as a possible D gene (6 bases). There are 15 residues in the CDR3. Germline loops: CDR1 SGHNT, CDR2 YENEEA. V lost 7 bases and J lost 3, with 15 bases in between. CDR3 sequence reads: CASTKGGLDTGELFF. For the CDR3, the DNA is TGTGCCAGCACCAAAGGGGGTCTGGACACCGGGGAGCTGTTTTTT.

The chain is built from TRBV30 and TRBJ2-5; possible D gene TRBD1, 9 bases. This CDR3 comprises 17 residues. Deletions cut 2 bases from V and 5 bases from J, with 24 bases between. Per germline, CDR1 GTSNPN and CDR2 SVGIG (reference sequence). The CDR3 DNA follows: TGTGCCTGGAGTCCGAGAGGGGGACAGGGCGGGAGGGAGACCCAGTACTTC. This codes for CAWSPRGGQGGRETQYF. Variable domain in full (rest from reference TRBV30 and TRBJ2-5): SQTIHQWPATLVQPVGSPLSLECTVEGTSNPNLYWYRQAAGRGLQLLFYSVGIGQISSEVPQNLSASRPQDRQFILSSKKLLLSDSGFYLCAWSPRGGQGGRETQYFGPGTRLLVL.

V usage is TRBV18 and J usage is TRBJ2-4; 10 nucleotides match TRBD1. V shed 6 bases, J shed 5 bases, and the junction held 10 bases outside the gene matches. Per the germline V gene, CDR1 is KGHSH and CDR2 is LQKENI. CDR3 length: 16 amino acids. The CDR3 DNA follows: TGTGCCAGCTCTCCTCCGGGACAGGGGCACCAAAACATTCAGTACTTC. The encoded protein is CASSPPGQGHQNIQYF.

The rearrangement joins TRBV27 to TRBJ2-2, with 12 bases identical to TRBD2. CDR1 MNHEY and CDR2 SMNVEV come from the germline V gene (reference sequence). V was pared by 7 bases and J by 6 bases, with 6 bases of the junction left unmatched. This CDR3 spans 15 amino acids. The CDR3 DNA reads as TGTGCCAGCAAAAGCCCTAGCGGGGGGGCCGGGGAGCTGTTTTTT. Translated, it gives CASKSPSGGAGELFF.

CDR3 amino acids: CASSRRLSDGYTF. The CDR3 DNA is TGTGCCAGTTCTAGGAGACTTTCGGATGGCTACACCTTC. The gene calls are TRBV6-1 and TRBJ1-2; D not resolved. The V gene's germline CDR1 is MNHNS and CDR2 SASEGT. The CDR3 length is 13 residues. V lost 9 bases and J 6 bases, leaving 17 bases between the germline ends.

This chain connects TRBV7-6 to TRBJ2-5; TRBD2 matches 10 bases. V gave up 5 bases and J gave up 3 bases; unmatched junction bases: 6. Germline CDR1 and CDR2: SGHVS and FNYEAQ. The CDR3 loop spans 15 amino acids. The CDR3 sequence: CASSLRTSGEETQYF. The CDR3 DNA sequence: TGTGCCAGCAGCCTAAGGACTAGCGGAGAAGAGACCCAGTACTTC.